This TCR beta chain was sequenced in a study of blood T cell repertoires in COVID-19. Across the whole study: The United States, Italy and Spain supplied acute and convalescent COVID-19 samples.

The germline V gene encodes CDR1 WNHNN and CDR2 SYGVQD (reference sequence). The ends were cut back, 4 bases at V and 4 bases at J, with 7 bases in the middle. The CDR3 runs 12 residues. The data were produced by immunoSEQ multiplex PCR, yet TCRdb's version contains in-frame clones alone and is incomplete. Of 250,000 to 300,000 clones in the sample, 75% to 90% were seen once. The receptor's source is a woman in her 40s with acute or convalescent COVID-19. The V and J genes are TRBV10-1 and TRBJ1-1; D uncertain. Sequencing was carried out using peripheral blood. In DNA, the CDR3 is TGCGCCAGCAGTGCGACGGGCACTGAAGCTTTCTTT. Protein: CASSATGTEAFF.